The 21 T cell receptor beta chains listed next were all sequenced from one sample in a study of a mutant IDH1 vaccine in newly diagnosed glioma (dated by TCRdb to about 2021). In the paper's terms, the time point label means: week 35, safety follow-up. Each vaccine dose, consisting of 300 ug of a 20-mer mutant IDH1 peptide in Montanide, was administered subcutaneously with topical imiquimod. Which antigens these TCRs recognize remains unknown. Library method: the immunoSEQ multiplex PCR assay. TCRdb holds this immuneACCESS table with in-frame rearrangements only. Some clones are missing; in checked studies, unresolved V genes explain under half, and the rest has no known cause. A total of approximately 50,000 clones appear in this sample, 65% to 80% of them only once. The ten largest account for around 6.7% of the sample. This specimen was PBMCs, taken from a glioma patient whose treatment included an IDH1 peptide vaccine. These receptors all come from a man aged 40-55 years with glioma.

The V and J genes are TRBV19 and TRBJ1-1; TRBD1 matches at 10 bases. V lost 6 bases, J lost 6 bases, and 10 bases stayed unmatched. This CDR3 is built from 15 residues. Germline CDR1 is LNHDA and CDR2 is SQIVND (reference sequence). The CDR3 spells CASSNGRQGAAEAFF. For the CDR3, the DNA is TGTGCCAGTAGCAATGGGAGACAGGGGGCCGCTGAAGCTTTCTTT.

J is TRBJ2-3 and V is TRBV30; TRBD2 matches 9 bases. The junction had 2 bases not matched to a gene; V was cut back by 1 base and J by 3 bases. The CDR3 totals 14 residues. Germline assignment: CDR1 GTSNPN and CDR2 SVGIG (reference sequence). The DNA of the CDR3 is TGTGCCTGGAGTGGGCGGGGGGGGACAGATACGCAGTATTTT. The encoded protein is CAWSGRGGTDTQYF.

The gene calls are TRBV9 and TRBJ2-3; no clear D gene. V lost 3 bases and J 3 bases, leaving 5 bases between the germline ends. The CDR3 sequence is 12 residues long. Germline CDR1 and CDR2: SGDLS and YYNGEE. For the CDR3, the DNA is TGTGCCAGCAGCGAAAGTACAGATACGCAGTATTTT. Protein: CASSESTDTQYF.

This chain connects TRBV5-1 to TRBJ2-7, with 9 bases aligning to TRBD1. The CDR3 is 15 amino acids. From germline, CDR1 is SGHRS and CDR2 YFSETQ. V shed 3 bases and J 6 bases; nucleotides not matched to a gene: 10. DNA for the CDR3: TGCGCCAGCAGCTCGGGGACAGGGTTGTGGATCGAGCAGTACTTC. This codes for CASSSGTGLWIEQYF.

The chain combines TRBV5-1 with TRBJ2-7, with TRBD1 matching 9 bases. This CDR3 spans 15 amino acids. V shed 4 bases, J shed 3 bases, and the junction held 8 bases outside the gene matches. Germline V gene sequence: CDR1 SGHRS, CDR2 YFSETQ. In DNA, the CDR3 is TGCGCCAGCAGCCTATCTCCGGACAGGGGCTACGAGCAGTACTTC. Its protein is CASSLSPDRGYEQYF.

The chain recombines TRBV6-5 with TRBJ1-1, with unresolved D. V was clipped by 4 bases and J by 2 bases, with 17 bases between them. CDR1 is MNHEY, CDR2 SVGAGI, per germline. CDR3 length: 16 amino acids. The CDR3 DNA follows: TGTGCCAGCAGTTTTTCGAGGACCCGCACTAACACTGAAGCTTTCTTT. It codes for CASSFSRTRTNTEAFF.

A few counts support this clone. The CDR3 region is CASDPGRGTEAFF. In nucleotides, the CDR3 is TGCGCCAGCGATCCGGGGCGGGGGACTGAAGCTTTCTTT. This chain links TRBV4-1 with TRBJ1-1; a weak D match, TRBD1 (5 bases). V gave up 8 bases and J gave up 5 bases, with 15 bases separating them. The CDR3 spans 13 residues. Germline values: CDR1 MGHRA, CDR2 YSYEKL.

This chain joins TRBV27 and TRBJ1-2; a possible D gene is TRBD1 (5 bases). The V end was cut by 6 bases, the J end by 4 bases, with 15 bases between. Germline V CDR1 and CDR2: MNHEY, SMNVEV (reference sequence). The CDR3 is made up of 14 amino acids. The CDR3 DNA reads as TGTGCCAGCAGACCTCAGGGAAATCGCTATGGCTACACCTTC. Protein product: CASRPQGNRYGYTF.

The chain recombines TRBV20-1 with TRBJ2-5; 8 bases map to TRBD2. The V gene's germline CDR1 is DFQATT and CDR2 SNEGSKA (reference sequence). The CDR3 is 11 residues long. The J segment lost 9 bases and the V segment lost 3 bases, leaving 3 bases of the junction unmatched. CDR3 loop: CSARPGGAQYF. CDR3 DNA sequence: TGCAGTGCTAGGCCGGGGGGGGCCCAGTACTTC.

The chain combines TRBV6-6 with TRBJ2-3; D gene uncertain. This CDR3 is 12 amino acids long. V gave up 7 bases and J gave up 11 bases, with 16 bases separating them. Germline lookup yields CDR1 MNHNY and CDR2 SVGAGI (reference sequence). As DNA, the CDR3 is TGTGCCAGCAACGGCGCAATCACGTTGCAGTATTTT. As protein: CASNGAITLQYF.

The chain joins TRBV7-9 to TRBJ2-1; D is undetermined. The germline V gene encodes CDR1 SEHNR and CDR2 FQNEAQ (reference sequence). The ends were cut back, 1 base at V and 2 bases at J, with 12 bases in the middle. CDR3 length: 16 amino acids. The CDR3 coding sequence is TGTGCCAGCAGCTTAGAGGGCGAGTTACCCTACAATGAGCAGTTCTTC. It translates to CASSLEGELPYNEQFF. The whole variable domain, remainder taken from reference TRBV7-9 and TRBJ2-1, is DTGVSQNPRHKITKRGQNVTFRCDPISEHNRLYWYRQTLGQGPEFLTYFQNEAQLEKSRLLSDRFSAERPKGSFSTLEIQRTEQGDSAMYLCASSLEGELPYNEQFFGPGTRLTVL.

This clone was observed a handful of times. The V call is TRBV6-6, the J call TRBJ2-5; 8 bases map to TRBD2. The CDR3 is 15 amino acids. Losses at the gene ends were 5 bases for V and 0 bases for J; bases not matched to a gene: 5. Germline loops: CDR1 MNHNY, CDR2 SVGAGI (reference sequence). The CDR3 here is CASSAGGAHQETQYF. The DNA for the CDR3 is TGTGCCAGCAGTGCCGGGGGGGCCCACCAAGAGACCCAGTACTTC.

In its sample, this clone was seen once. The chain employs TRBV9 and TRBJ2-5; TRBD1 might be the D (6 bases). The CDR3 contains 14 residues. V was cut by 3 bases and J by 13 bases, with 22 bases left in between. In germline, CDR1 is SGDLS, CDR2 YYNGEE. The DNA of the CDR3 is TGTGCCAGCAGCGCCACCATGCAGGGGCGGAGAGTGTACTTC. Encoded protein: CASSATMQGRRVYF.

J is TRBJ1-1 and V is TRBV5-1, with D hard to call. V shed 1 base and J shed 0 bases, with 16 bases lying between them. The CDR3 has 17 residues. From germline, CDR1 is SGHRS and CDR2 YFSETQ. CDR3 sequence: CASSLQTLSSLNTEAFF. Written as DNA, the CDR3 is TGCGCCAGCAGCTTGCAGACCCTATCCAGTCTGAACACTGAAGCTTTCTTT.

This rearrangement joins TRBV4-1 to TRBJ2-1; D gene unclear. With 3 bases removed from V and 8 bases from J, the gap between germline ends came to 5 bases. Looked up from germline, CDR1 is MGHRA and CDR2 is YSYEKL. The CDR3 has 11 amino acids. The CDR3 protein is CASSHGYEQFF. CDR3 in DNA: TGCGCCAGCAGCCACGGCTATGAGCAGTTCTTC.

The chain is built from TRBV19 and TRBJ2-6, with D perhaps TRBD2 (6 bases). The V gene lost 3 bases and the J gene lost 3 bases, with 9 bases spanning the gap. Germline CDR1 is LNHDA and CDR2 is SQIVND (reference sequence). This CDR3 has 15 amino acids. The CDR3 sequence: CASSIAGSGANVLTF. The CDR3, as DNA: TGTGCCAGTAGTATCGCGGGGAGTGGGGCCAACGTCCTGACTTTC. Full variable domain (outside the CDR3, taken from reference TRBV19 and TRBJ2-6): DGGITQSPKYLFRKEGQNVTLSCEQNLNHDAMYWYRQDPGQGLRLIYYSQIVNDFQKGDIAEGYSVSREKKESFPLTVTSAQKNPTAFYLCASSIAGSGANVLTFGAGSRLTVL.

The chain links TRBV5-4 to TRBJ2-1, with D tentatively TRBD1 (6 bases). The CDR3 length is 13 residues. V was cut by 5 bases and J by 9 bases, with 15 bases left in between. Per the germline V gene, CDR1 is SGHNT and CDR2 is YYREEE (reference sequence). The CDR3 DNA sequence: TGTGCCAGCAGTTTACAGGGAGTTGGTGAGCAGTTCTTC. It codes for CASSLQGVGEQFF.

V gene TRBV5-1 combines with J gene TRBJ1-6, with a tentative D call TRBD1 (6 bases). Trimming removed 7 bases from V and 0 bases from J, with 14 bases in between. This CDR3 has 16 residues. Germline V gives CDR1 SGHRS, CDR2 YFSETQ. The CDR3 nucleotides are TGCGCCAGCTCTCAGGACAGAATCTCCTATAATTCACCCCTCCACTTT. Translating gives CASSQDRISYNSPLHF.

This chain connects TRBV11-2 to TRBJ2-2, with a possible D match to TRBD2 (6 bases). The germline gives CDR1 SGHAT, CDR2 FQNNGV. CDR3 size: 16 residues. The V gene lost 4 bases and the J gene lost 4 bases, with 16 bases spanning the gap. The CDR3 spells CASSSTPGLSTGELFF. As DNA, the CDR3 is TGTGCCAGCAGCTCTACACCGGGACTCAGCACCGGGGAGCTGTTTTTT.

The gene calls are TRBV19 and TRBJ1-2; D may be TRBD1 (6 bases). The CDR3 has 15 amino acids. V gave up 5 bases and J gave up 0 bases, with 13 bases separating them. Per the germline V gene, CDR1 is LNHDA and CDR2 is SQIVND (reference sequence). The CDR3 spells CASSLRTVANYGYTF. In DNA, the CDR3 is TGTGCCAGTAGTTTACGGACAGTTGCTAACTATGGCTACACCTTC.

This sequence joins TRBV7-9 and TRBJ1-4, with 8 bases fitting TRBD1. With V trimmed by 4 bases and J by 7 bases, 5 bases remained unmatched. Per the germline V gene, CDR1 is SEHNR and CDR2 is FQNEAQ (reference sequence). The CDR3 is made up of 14 amino acids. CDR3 DNA sequence: TGTGCCAGCAGCTCACAGGGGGTATCTGAAAAACTGTTTTTT. Residues: CASSSQGVSEKLFF.